The 25 T cell receptor beta chains presented below share a single source sample, sequenced in a study of blood T cells in healthy people across ages. With a J-beta primer mix and a sample-barcoded 5' primer, a second PCR ran about 6 to 11 cycles. TCRdb re-called the 5' RACE reads through MiXCR, storing one row per CDR3 protein. The data hold roughly 720,000 distinct CDR3 sequences, with about 53% observed a single time. Sequencing was performed on blood. These receptors all come from a man at least 80 years old in good health.

The chain uses TRBV5-6 and TRBJ2-5; no firm D call. Germline V gives CDR1 SGHDT, CDR2 YYEEEE. V gave up 2 bases and J gave up 11 bases, with 19 bases separating them. This CDR3 comprises 14 residues. The CDR3 here is CASSLSVTVNEQYF. The CDR3 DNA sequence: TGTGCCAGCAGCTTATCCGTGACTGTTAATGAGCAGTACTTC.

The rearrangement uses TRBV12-3 or TRBV12-4 and TRBJ2-5, with 15 bases aligning to TRBD2. The J call may be incorrect, as the DNA end agrees better with TRBJ2-7. The CDR3 extends over 14 amino acids. CDR3 sequence reads: CASSGLAGGAEQYF. Here the CDR3 DNA reads TGTGCCAGCAGCGGACTAGCGGGAGGGGCCGAGCAGTACTTC.

J is TRBJ1-5 and V is TRBV19, with 8 positions matching TRBD1. Per germline, CDR1 LNHDA and CDR2 SQIVND (reference sequence). J was trimmed by 1 base and V by 3 bases; bases with no gene match: 2. The CDR3 contains 15 residues. The DNA of the CDR3 is TGTGCCAGTAGTATTGACAGGGGAAGCAATCAGCCCCAGCATTTT. Its protein product is CASSIDRGSNQPQHF.

The chain couples TRBV25-1 to TRBJ2-5; 11 bases align to TRBD1. Germline loops: CDR1 MGHDK, CDR2 SYGVNS. Trimming took 9 bases from V and 3 from J; bases not matched to a gene: 12. This CDR3 has 16 amino acids. CDR3 region: CASGRDRGSWEETQYF. The DNA of the CDR3 is TGTGCCAGTGGCCGGGACAGGGGGTCGTGGGAAGAGACCCAGTACTTC.

J is TRBJ1-1 and V is TRBV15, with D unresolved. Germline values: CDR1 LNHNV, CDR2 YYDKDF (reference sequence). The length of the CDR3 is 13 residues. Trimming cost V 3 bases and J 1 base, with 6 bases left between them. The CDR3 spells CATSSEGNTEAFF. CDR3 DNA sequence: TGTGCCACCAGCAGCGAGGGGAACACTGAAGCTTTCTTT. Full variable domain (rest looked up from reference TRBV15 and TRBJ1-1): DAMVIQNPRYQVTQFGKPVTLSCSQTLNHNVMYWYQQKSSQAPKLLFHYYDKDFNNEADTPDNFQSRRPNTSFCFLDIRSPGLGDTAMYLCATSSEGNTEAFFGQGTRLTVV.

This chain joins TRBV7-9 and TRBJ1-2; D is possibly TRBD1 (6 bases). The germline V gene encodes CDR1 SEHNR and CDR2 FQNEAQ (reference sequence). V was cut by 5 bases and J by 3 bases, with 13 bases left in between. This CDR3 has 14 amino acids. This chain's CDR3 is CASSRGGMDYGYTF. CDR3 nucleotides: TGTGCCAGCAGCCGAGGGGGGATGGACTATGGCTACACCTTC.

CDR3 nucleotides: TGTGCCAGCAGCTTAGGGGACCCAGTATTGCCCCAGCATTTT. This encodes CASSLGDPVLPQHF. The genes are TRBV7-9 and TRBJ1-5, with a weak D call TRBD1 (5 bases). This CDR3 spans 14 amino acids. Trimming stripped 1 base from V and 9 bases from J, with 13 bases between. CDR1 is SEHNR, CDR2 FQNEAQ, per germline (reference sequence).

This clonotype was counted a few times. This sequence joins TRBV4-1 and TRBJ2-3, with D uncertain. The ends were cut back, 0 bases at V and 14 bases at J, with 15 bases in the middle. The CDR3 runs 13 residues. Germline assignment: CDR1 MGHRA and CDR2 YSYEKL. The DNA of the CDR3 is TGCGCCAGCAGCCAAGAGGAACGAAGATACGCGTATTTT. Protein sequence: CASSQEERRYAYF.

This clonotype was seen more than once but under ten times. This chain joins TRBV6-2 or TRBV6-3 and TRBJ1-2; D not resolved. V shed 6 bases and J shed 3 bases, with 14 bases lying between them. Germline CDR1 is MNHEY and CDR2 is SVGEGT. CDR3 length: 14 residues. In DNA form, the CDR3 reads TGTGCCAGCAGGCCAGTGGGGAGCGACTATGGCTACACCTTC. This gives the protein CASRPVGSDYGYTF.

This clonotype has more than one count but fewer than ten. The chain links TRBV10-3 to TRBJ2-3; 7 bases line up with TRBD1. After removal of 6 bases from V and 3 bases from J, the junction contained 6 bases not matched to a gene. The germline CDR1 and CDR2 sequences are ENHRY and SYGVKD. The CDR3 contains 14 residues. This chain's CDR3 is CAISDTGETDTQYF. CDR3 nucleotide sequence: TGTGCCATCAGCGATACAGGGGAAACAGATACGCAGTATTTT.

The table lists this clonotype with a few counts. The chain has TRBV5-1 and TRBJ2-7; possible D gene TRBD1, 6 bases. This CDR3 is 14 amino acids long. The germline CDR1 and CDR2 sequences are SGHRS and YFSETQ. Trimming left V 3 bases short and J 2 bases short, with 12 bases between. CDR3 nucleotide sequence: TGCGCCAGCAGCTCGACCGACAGGACCTACGAGCAGTACTTC. It yields the protein CASSSTDRTYEQYF.

This chain connects TRBV12-3 or TRBV12-4 to TRBJ2-1, with D possibly being TRBD2 (6 bases). V lost 4 bases and J lost 9, with 16 bases in between. The CDR3 loop spans 14 amino acids. CDR3 bases: TGTGCCAGCAGTTCCCTAGGAGGGTTTAGTGAGCAGTTCTTC. Protein sequence: CASSSLGGFSEQFF.

The rearrangement uses TRBV25-1 and TRBJ2-7; D unresolved. The V gene's germline CDR1 is MGHDK and CDR2 SYGVNS. Trimming took off 3 bases at V and 1 base at J, with 7 bases between the two ends. The CDR3 totals 13 residues. The CDR3 region is CASSDGYSYEQYF. The CDR3 bases are TGTGCCAGCAGTGATGGATATTCCTACGAGCAGTACTTC.

CDR3 coding DNA: TGCAGTGCCTCTACGGGAGCGGGAGGAGGGTACGAGCAGTACTTC. Protein sequence: CSASTGAGGGYEQYF. This rearrangement joins TRBV20-1 to TRBJ2-7; 9 bases map to TRBD2. V lost 6 bases and J lost 4; bases outside the gene matches: 13. CDR1 is DFQATT and CDR2 is SNEGSKA in the germline V gene (reference sequence). CDR3 length equals 15 residues.

V is TRBV7-2 and J is TRBJ1-4; 10 bases are shared with TRBD1. V lost 7 bases to trimming and J lost 6 bases; unmatched junction nucleotides: 5. CDR1 and CDR2 (germline): SGHTA, FQGNSA. CDR3 length: 14 amino acids. The CDR3, as DNA: TGTGCCAGCACTCCGACAGGGGGCTATGAAAAACTGTTTTTT. Amino acid sequence: CASTPTGGYEKLFF.

The gene calls are TRBV20-1 and TRBJ2-5, with D possibly matching TRBD1 (5 bases). The CDR3 contains 11 residues. Germline-derived CDR1 and CDR2 are DFQATT and SNEGSKA (reference sequence). Trimming cost V 4 bases and J 4 bases, with 7 bases left between them. DNA of the CDR3: TGCAGTGCTAACAGGCCAGAGACCCAGTACTTC. Translated: CSANRPETQYF.

The J gene is TRBJ2-1, the V gene TRBV2, with D hard to call. Germline CDR1 SNHLY, CDR2 FYNNEI. The V end lost 4 bases, the J end lost 8 bases, and 12 bases lay between the germline ends. The CDR3 extends over 13 amino acids. Here the CDR3 DNA reads TGTGCCAGCAGTGCCTCACGAGCTGATGAGCAGTTCTTC. Translation: CASSASRADEQFF.

This clonotype has more than one count but fewer than ten. The chain recombines TRBV20-1 with TRBJ1-6; tentative D call: TRBD1 (6 bases). The V end was cut by 1 base, the J end by 1 base, with 11 bases between. Per germline, CDR1 DFQATT and CDR2 SNEGSKA (reference sequence). This CDR3 has 16 amino acids. The CDR3 region has the DNA TGCAGTGCTAGAGTGGCAGGGGCGTCCTATAATTCACCCCTCCACTTT. It encodes CSARVAGASYNSPLHF.

Concerning this clonotype itself: Its ends do not fully match the called genes, so a read error is possible. The V call is TRBV3-1, the J call TRBJ2-5, with D possibly called TRBD1 or TRBD2 (5 bases each). Germline CDR1 LGHDT, CDR2 YNNKEL (reference sequence). The CDR3 has 17 residues. The CDR3 loop reads CASSQWPGRAAQGTQYF. The CDR3 DNA is TGTGCCAGCAGCCAGTGGCCGGGACGAGCGGCCCAAGGGACCCAGTACTTC.

This sequence joins TRBV5-6 and TRBJ1-1; perhaps TRBD1 as D (5 bases). Deletions cut 8 bases from V and 0 bases from J, with 14 bases between. Looked up from germline, CDR1 is SGHDT and CDR2 is YYEEEE. The CDR3 is 14 residues long. CDR3 protein: CASSIDSLNTEAFF. Written as DNA, the CDR3 is TGTGCCAGTAGTATCGACAGTTTGAACACTGAAGCTTTCTTT.

In this sample, this clonotype turned up a few times. V is TRBV4-1 and J is TRBJ2-1; D might be TRBD2 (6 bases). Trimming took 0 bases from V and 3 from J, leaving 15 bases between them. Germline CDR1 and CDR2: MGHRA and YSYEKL. This CDR3 comprises 17 residues. For the CDR3, the DNA is TGCGCCAGCAGCCAAGATTCCGGGGGAGTGGACTACAATGAGCAGTTCTTC. Its protein product is CASSQDSGGVDYNEQFF.

The chain couples TRBV2 to TRBJ1-4; 11 nucleotides match TRBD1. The CDR3 has 13 amino acids. CDR1 SNHLY and CDR2 FYNNEI come from the germline V gene. Trimming at V came to 9 bases and at J to 6 bases, leaving 3 bases not matched to a gene. Here the CDR3 reads CASKDRGHEKLFF. The CDR3 coding sequence is TGTGCCAGTAAGGACAGGGGGCATGAAAAACTGTTTTTT.

CDR3 bases: TGCAGTGCTAGAGTGGGGACTAGCGGGAGGTATGAGCAGTTCTTC. Translation gives CSARVGTSGRYEQFF. The rearrangement links TRBV20-1 to TRBJ2-1, with 15 bases that match TRBD2. This CDR3 is built from 15 residues. The trim removed 1 base at V and 8 bases at J, leaving 3 bases unmatched. Per the germline V gene, CDR1 is DFQATT and CDR2 is SNEGSKA (reference sequence).

The chain has TRBV5-1 and TRBJ2-5; 9 positions match TRBD1. Germline CDR1 and CDR2: SGHRS and YFSETQ. Trimming took 5 bases from V and 11 from J; bases not matched to a gene: 19. The CDR3 loop spans 16 amino acids. CDR3 region: CASRFPGTGSLNEQYF. The CDR3 DNA reads as TGCGCCAGCAGGTTCCCCGGGACAGGGAGTTTAAATGAGCAGTACTTC.

This clonotype appeared a few times. This chain connects TRBV20-1 to TRBJ1-1, with D uncertain. V lost 0 bases, J lost 4 bases, and 12 bases lay in between. CDR1 and CDR2 from the germline V gene are DFQATT and SNEGSKA (reference sequence). The CDR3 extends over 14 amino acids. The CDR3 bases are TGCAGTGCTAGAGAGAGTGGACGGAGCACTGAAGCTTTCTTT. Protein: CSARESGRSTEAFF.